This T cell receptor beta chain was observed in a study of Graves' ophthalmopathy and Graves' hyperthyroidism. This clonotype was recorded many times. Beta-chain TCR CDR3 regions were amplified from RNA transcripts. RT-PCR with HTBI primers came first, then second-round multiplex PCR. TCRdb recomputed calls from the multiplex PCR reads with MiXCR, one row per CDR3 protein. Of approximately 210,000 distinct CDR3 sequences listed, around a fifth are singletons. Trimming pared 6 bases from V and 3 bases from J, leaving 15 bases between. The CDR3 is 13 residues long. The germline CDR1 and CDR2 sequences are SQVTM and ANQGSEA.

Source material: peripheral blood. The receptor was isolated from a woman between 50 and 59 years old with Graves' ophthalmopathy. The V call is TRBV29-1, the J call TRBJ2-7; D ambiguous. The CDR3 coding sequence is TGCAGCGTCGTCTTGGGTCGAGGCTACGAGCAGTACTTC. Translated: CSVVLGRGYEQYF.